The clone carrying this TCR beta chain was observed a handful of times. Its target is unknown. The trim removed 5 bases at V and 4 bases at J, leaving 6 bases unmatched. The CDR3 length is 15 residues. Per the germline V gene, CDR1 is LNHDA and CDR2 is SQIVND (reference sequence). The data stem from a study of identical twins. Study outcomes and limitations: Researchers reported excess low generation probability among twin-shared out-of-frame alpha sequences.

MiXCR, applied by TCRdb to the 5' RACE reads, yields one record per CDR3 protein. The repertoire consists of about 240,000 distinct CDR3 sequences, with 6.5% to 9% occurring once and the leading ten covering under 6%. The data were also submitted as part of a second study, on yellow fever vaccine responses in identical twins. That source adds: Twins' T cell vaccine responses reportedly looked partly convergent, partly personalized.

The V gene is TRBV19, the J gene TRBJ1-1, with 11 bases fitting TRBD1. Sequencing was done on a sample of CD8+ T cells sorted from blood. This receptor was obtained from a woman under 30 in good health. The CDR3 region has the DNA TGTGCCAGTAGTGTCTATGGGACAGGGGGCACTGAAGCTTTCTTT. This gives the protein CASSVYGTGGTEAFF.